This passage covers 9 T cell receptor beta chains from one sample sequenced in a study of blood T cell repertoires in COVID-19. Generated by immunoSEQ multiplex PCR, the TCRdb table keeps only in-frame clones and is missing some. The sample yields 320,000 or so clones, approximately 88% seen once. Input material: PBMCs or T cells enriched from blood (not recorded which). The receptors here all came from a man aged 25 to 40 who had recovered from COVID-19.

The rearrangement links TRBV28 to TRBJ1-1; 9 bases match TRBD1. The CDR3 contains 16 residues. The junction had 6 bases not matched to a gene; V was cut back by 3 bases and J by 1 base. In germline, CDR1 is MDHEN, CDR2 SYDVKM. This CDR3 is CASSLRGQGKNTEAFF. CDR3 coding DNA: TGTGCCAGCAGTTTGAGAGGACAGGGGAAGAACACTGAAGCTTTCTTT.

The chain recombines TRBV12-5 with TRBJ2-2; 11 bases are a match to TRBD2. There are 16 residues in the CDR3. Germline trimming cut 2 bases from V and 7 bases from J; bases unmatched to any gene: 6. The germline V gene has CDR1 LGHNT and CDR2 FRNRAP. Here the CDR3 DNA reads TGTGCTAGTGGTTTGCTGTCTAGCGGGGGGAGCGGGGAGCTGTTTTTT. The encoded protein is CASGLLSSGGSGELFF.

This chain uses TRBV7-9 with TRBJ2-1, with TRBD2 identical over 9 bases. CDR1 is SEHNR and CDR2 is FQNEAQ in the germline V gene (reference sequence). After removal of 5 bases from V and 2 bases from J, the junction contained 13 bases not matched to a gene. The CDR3 spans 18 residues. CDR3 sequence reads: CASSLWGSGSPTYNEQFF. DNA of the CDR3: TGTGCCAGCAGCCTCTGGGGTAGCGGGAGTCCAACCTACAATGAGCAGTTCTTC.

This clone was detected a few times. V usage is TRBV11-2 and J usage is TRBJ2-2, with 12 bases lining up with TRBD2. The trim removed 5 bases at V and 7 bases at J, leaving 5 bases unmatched. The CDR3 covers 15 residues. Germline CDR1 reads SGHAT; CDR2 reads FQNNGV. The CDR3 region has the DNA TGTGCCAGCAGCCTAGCGGGGGGGCCATTCGGGGAGCTGTTTTTT. This translates into CASSLAGGPFGELFF.

The J gene is TRBJ2-1, the V gene TRBV28; no clear D. The germline CDR1 and CDR2 sequences are MDHEN and SYDVKM. V lost 1 base and J 5 bases, leaving 6 bases between the germline ends. The CDR3 consists of 13 residues. The DNA of the CDR3 is TGTGCCAGCAGTTTATTTTCCGACAATGAGCAGTTCTTC. It is translated as CASSLFSDNEQFF.

The rearrangement joins TRBV25-1 to TRBJ2-3; possible D gene TRBD2, 6 bases. Germline assignment: CDR1 MGHDK and CDR2 SYGVNS. This CDR3 comprises 16 residues. The V gene lost 0 bases and the J gene lost 2 bases, with 12 bases spanning the gap. CDR3 nucleotides: TGTGCCAGCAGTGAATACTCAACGGGGGTCACAGATACGCAGTATTTT. Translated, it gives CASSEYSTGVTDTQYF. Full variable domain (missing parts from reference TRBV25-1 and TRBJ2-3): EADIYQTPRYLVIGTGKKITLECSQTMGHDKMYWYQQDPGMELHLIHYSYGVNSTEKGDLSSESTVSRIRTEHFPLTLESARPSHTSQYLCASSEYSTGVTDTQYFGPGTRLTVL.

The chain has TRBV27 and TRBJ1-4; 8 nucleotides align to TRBD1. The CDR3 runs 14 residues. The trim removed 6 bases at V and 7 bases at J, leaving 7 bases unmatched. CDR1 MNHEY and CDR2 SMNVEV come from the germline V gene (reference sequence). The CDR3 protein is CASSLQGVGEKLFF. In DNA form, the CDR3 reads TGTGCCAGCAGCCTACAGGGGGTCGGTGAAAAACTGTTTTTT.

This rearrangement joins TRBV30 to TRBJ1-1; no reliable D call. This CDR3 has 12 amino acids. V lost 4 bases and J 5 bases, leaving 11 bases between the germline ends. Germline CDR1 GTSNPN, CDR2 SVGIG (reference sequence). The CDR3 spells CAWNRGGTEAFF. DNA of the CDR3: TGTGCCTGGAACAGAGGAGGGACTGAAGCTTTCTTT.

The rearrangement uses TRBV19 and TRBJ2-7; TRBD1 is a possible D gene (6 bases). V lost 5 bases and J lost 6, with 14 bases in between. This CDR3 spans 13 amino acids. Germline V gives CDR1 LNHDA, CDR2 SQIVND (reference sequence). In DNA form, the CDR3 reads TGTGCCAGTAGTGTAACAGGGTCCGGCGAGCAGTACTTC. This sequence encodes CASSVTGSGEQYF.